Listed here is a single TCR beta chain. This specimen belongs to a study of blood T cell repertoires in COVID-19. The table came from immunoSEQ multiplex PCR; TCRdb's copy has only in-frame clones and leaves some out. The data show roughly 240,000 clones, 65% to 90% seen once. Germline V gene data show CDR1 as SGHTA and CDR2 as FQGNSA. V was shortened by 5 bases and J by 7 bases, with 8 bases between the two germline ends. This CDR3 has 12 amino acids. This chain uses TRBV7-2 with TRBJ2-2; D remains unclear. Sequencing was performed on PBMCs or T cells enriched from blood (not recorded which). The receptor's source is a woman between 50 and 59 years old with acute COVID-19. In nucleotides, the CDR3 is TGTGCCAGCAGCGTGTTCAGCGGGGAGCTGTTTTTT. Encoded protein: CASSVFSGELFF.